This paragraph covers one T cell receptor beta chain sequence. Antigen: not known. Germline-derived CDR1 and CDR2 are SNHLY and FYNNEI. J lost 3 bases, V lost 6 bases, and 10 bases had no gene match. This CDR3 is 15 amino acids long. The data are from a study of cytomegalovirus exposure and HLA in healthy donors. A multiplex PCR was run with 60 Vbeta primers and 13 Jbeta primers. Profiled with immunoSEQ multiplex PCR; TCRdb holds only in-frame clones, not every one. The table lists over 150,000 clones, 80% of them singletons, with 5.6% in the top ten. Study-wide findings and caveats: Associated with cytomegalovirus, according to the listing, were 164 TCR beta chains. When a later analysis was performed, an Asian-associated ancestry cluster reportedly had fewer N-insertions than the roughly 700-donor mean.

The TCR originated in a woman between 40 and 50 years old in good health and CMV-seropositive. The material sequenced was PBMCs. The V call is TRBV2, the J call TRBJ1-2; 7 nucleotides align to TRBD1. The CDR3 reads CASSNTYQGDYGYTF. CDR3 coding DNA: TGTGCCAGCAGCAATACTTATCAGGGGGACTATGGCTACACCTTC.